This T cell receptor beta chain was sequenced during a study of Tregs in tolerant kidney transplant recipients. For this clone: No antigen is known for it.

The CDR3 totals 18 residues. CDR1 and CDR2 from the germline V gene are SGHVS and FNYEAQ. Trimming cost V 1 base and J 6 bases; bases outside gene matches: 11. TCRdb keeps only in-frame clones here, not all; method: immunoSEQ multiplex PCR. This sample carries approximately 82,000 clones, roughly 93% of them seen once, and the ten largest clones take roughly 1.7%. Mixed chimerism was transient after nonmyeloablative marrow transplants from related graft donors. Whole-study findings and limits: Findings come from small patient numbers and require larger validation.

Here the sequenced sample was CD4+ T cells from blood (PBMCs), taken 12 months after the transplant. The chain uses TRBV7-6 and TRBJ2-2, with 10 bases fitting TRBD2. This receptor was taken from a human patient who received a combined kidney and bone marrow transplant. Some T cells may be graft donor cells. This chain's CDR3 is CASSLEPRLAGVAGELFF. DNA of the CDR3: TGTGCCAGCAGCTTAGAACCCCGGCTAGCGGGAGTGGCCGGGGAGCTGTTTTTT.